Below are 11 T cell receptor beta chains sequenced from a single sample in a study of human T cells and chemical hapten exposure. TCRdb recomputed calls from the RACE reads with MiXCR, one row per CDR3 protein. The sample includes over 85,000 distinct CDR3 sequences, 9.5% to 15% of them seen just once. Time point defined: patch test 1, 2 weeks after DPC sensitization. Treatment indicated: therapeutic diphenylcyclopropenone sensitization with weekly scalp DPC. The source material was whole blood, sampled in connection with sensitization to the hapten diphenylcyclopropenone (DPC). These receptor sequences come from a woman aged 40 to 55 with alopecia areata. Some clones in this sample may be carry-over from other donors' samples.

DNA of the CDR3: TGTGCCAGCAGTTACCCGCAGGGGAACTACTTGAACACTGAAGCTTTCTTT. As protein: CASSYPQGNYLNTEAFF. V usage is TRBV6-2 or TRBV6-3 and J usage is TRBJ1-1; D possibly corresponds to TRBD1 (6 bases). In germline, CDR1 is MNHEY, CDR2 SVGEGT. The V and J ends lost 2 bases and 0 bases respectively, with 16 bases between them. CDR3 length equals 17 residues.

This rearrangement joins TRBV5-6 to TRBJ2-1; D uncertain. Deletions cut 4 bases from V and 8 bases from J, with 13 bases between. The CDR3 is 13 amino acids. Germline loops: CDR1 SGHDT, CDR2 YYEEEE. The CDR3 sequence is CASSPTNGDEQFF. DNA for the CDR3: TGTGCCAGCAGCCCTACGAACGGAGATGAGCAGTTCTTC.

This clonotype was seen more than once but under ten times. The V call is TRBV7-3, the J call TRBJ2-4; possible D gene TRBD1, 6 bases. In germline, CDR1 is SGHTA, CDR2 FQGTGA. The CDR3 runs 16 residues. The V gene lost 5 bases and the J gene lost 7 bases, with 21 bases spanning the gap. The CDR3 nucleotides are TGTGCCAGCAGCCCCAGACAGGAAAAGGACCAGAACATTCAGTACTTC. This sequence encodes CASSPRQEKDQNIQYF.

The chain joins TRBV18 to TRBJ2-7; no clear D gene. Germline lookup yields CDR1 KGHSH and CDR2 LQKENI. V gave up 0 bases and J gave up 4 bases, with 10 bases separating them. This CDR3 is built from 14 residues. This chain's CDR3 is CASSPPGVSYEQYF. The CDR3 DNA sequence: TGTGCCAGCTCACCACCAGGCGTTAGTTACGAGCAGTACTTC.

This clonotype was counted many times. The chain has TRBV28 and TRBJ1-1, with 7 bases matching TRBD1. Germline V gene sequence: CDR1 MDHEN, CDR2 SYDVKM. The CDR3 loop spans 15 amino acids. The trim removed 7 bases at V and 0 bases at J, leaving 8 bases unmatched. The DNA of the CDR3 is TGTGCCAGCAACCCCGGGACAGCGATGAACACTGAAGCTTTCTTT. Encoded protein: CASNPGTAMNTEAFF.

This clonotype was seen more than once but under ten times. This chain joins TRBV28 and TRBJ1-5; D remains unclear. The V end was cut by 8 bases, the J end by 2 bases, with 7 bases between. Looked up from germline, CDR1 is MDHEN and CDR2 is SYDVKM. This CDR3 has 12 amino acids. CDR3 region: CASPNGNQPQHF. As DNA, the CDR3 is TGTGCCAGCCCCAATGGCAATCAGCCCCAGCATTTT.

The CDR3 is CASSYSGESPLHF. CDR3 sequence (DNA): TGTGCCAGCAGTTACTCCGGGGAGTCACCCCTCCACTTT. The rearrangement joins TRBV6-6 to TRBJ1-6; the D is unclear. Trimming left V 0 bases short and J 10 bases short, with 7 bases between. There are 13 residues in the CDR3. Germline assignment: CDR1 MNHNY and CDR2 SVGAGI (reference sequence).

The gene calls are TRBV10-3 and TRBJ1-5; D is unresolved. This CDR3 spans 15 amino acids. V dropped 0 bases and J dropped 6 bases, with 12 bases sitting between them. Germline V gene sequence: CDR1 ENHRY, CDR2 SYGVKD. CDR3 loop: CAISESRSGGQPQHF. CDR3 nucleotide sequence: TGTGCCATCAGTGAGTCGAGGTCAGGTGGTCAGCCCCAGCATTTT.

In this sample, this clonotype turned up a few times. This sequence joins TRBV10-3 and TRBJ2-1; 12 bases align to TRBD2. This CDR3 is 16 amino acids long. V dropped 2 bases and J dropped 4; count of bases not matched to a gene: 3. Germline V CDR1 and CDR2: ENHRY, SYGVKD. The CDR3 reads CAISEASGRVYNEQFF. DNA for the CDR3: TGTGCCATCAGTGAGGCTAGCGGGAGGGTATACAATGAGCAGTTCTTC.

This rearrangement joins TRBV19 to TRBJ2-7; D is perhaps TRBD2 (6 bases). The germline V and J ends were trimmed by 1 base and 5 bases, with 15 bases remaining between them. Germline-derived CDR1 and CDR2 are LNHDA and SQIVND (reference sequence). This CDR3 spans 15 amino acids. The CDR3 DNA reads as TGTGCCAGTAGTATAGGGCCGGCGCCGGGGGACGAGCAGTACTTC. Translation gives CASSIGPAPGDEQYF.

The rearrangement links TRBV24-1 to TRBJ2-2, with 9 bases matching TRBD1. Trimming took 7 bases from V and 8 from J; bases not matched to a gene: 4. This CDR3 region has 13 residues. The germline V gene has CDR1 KGHDR and CDR2 SFDVKD. The CDR3 sequence: CATSGDRAGELFF. The CDR3 DNA is TGTGCCACCAGCGGGGACAGGGCAGGGGAGCTGTTTTTT.